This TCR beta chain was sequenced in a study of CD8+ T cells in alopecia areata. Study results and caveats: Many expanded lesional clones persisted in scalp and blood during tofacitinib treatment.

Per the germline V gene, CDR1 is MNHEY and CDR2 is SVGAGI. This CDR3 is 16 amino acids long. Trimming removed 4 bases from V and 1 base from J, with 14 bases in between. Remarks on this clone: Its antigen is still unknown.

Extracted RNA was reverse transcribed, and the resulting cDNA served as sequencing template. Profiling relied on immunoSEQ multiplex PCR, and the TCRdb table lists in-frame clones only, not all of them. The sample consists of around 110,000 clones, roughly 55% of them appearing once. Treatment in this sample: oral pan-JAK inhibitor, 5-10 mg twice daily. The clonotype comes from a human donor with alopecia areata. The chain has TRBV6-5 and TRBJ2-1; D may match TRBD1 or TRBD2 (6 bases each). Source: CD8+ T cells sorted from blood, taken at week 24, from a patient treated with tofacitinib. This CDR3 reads CASSSYREASYNEQFF. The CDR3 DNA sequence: TGTGCCAGCAGTTCTTACAGGGAGGCATCCTACAATGAGCAGTTCTTC.